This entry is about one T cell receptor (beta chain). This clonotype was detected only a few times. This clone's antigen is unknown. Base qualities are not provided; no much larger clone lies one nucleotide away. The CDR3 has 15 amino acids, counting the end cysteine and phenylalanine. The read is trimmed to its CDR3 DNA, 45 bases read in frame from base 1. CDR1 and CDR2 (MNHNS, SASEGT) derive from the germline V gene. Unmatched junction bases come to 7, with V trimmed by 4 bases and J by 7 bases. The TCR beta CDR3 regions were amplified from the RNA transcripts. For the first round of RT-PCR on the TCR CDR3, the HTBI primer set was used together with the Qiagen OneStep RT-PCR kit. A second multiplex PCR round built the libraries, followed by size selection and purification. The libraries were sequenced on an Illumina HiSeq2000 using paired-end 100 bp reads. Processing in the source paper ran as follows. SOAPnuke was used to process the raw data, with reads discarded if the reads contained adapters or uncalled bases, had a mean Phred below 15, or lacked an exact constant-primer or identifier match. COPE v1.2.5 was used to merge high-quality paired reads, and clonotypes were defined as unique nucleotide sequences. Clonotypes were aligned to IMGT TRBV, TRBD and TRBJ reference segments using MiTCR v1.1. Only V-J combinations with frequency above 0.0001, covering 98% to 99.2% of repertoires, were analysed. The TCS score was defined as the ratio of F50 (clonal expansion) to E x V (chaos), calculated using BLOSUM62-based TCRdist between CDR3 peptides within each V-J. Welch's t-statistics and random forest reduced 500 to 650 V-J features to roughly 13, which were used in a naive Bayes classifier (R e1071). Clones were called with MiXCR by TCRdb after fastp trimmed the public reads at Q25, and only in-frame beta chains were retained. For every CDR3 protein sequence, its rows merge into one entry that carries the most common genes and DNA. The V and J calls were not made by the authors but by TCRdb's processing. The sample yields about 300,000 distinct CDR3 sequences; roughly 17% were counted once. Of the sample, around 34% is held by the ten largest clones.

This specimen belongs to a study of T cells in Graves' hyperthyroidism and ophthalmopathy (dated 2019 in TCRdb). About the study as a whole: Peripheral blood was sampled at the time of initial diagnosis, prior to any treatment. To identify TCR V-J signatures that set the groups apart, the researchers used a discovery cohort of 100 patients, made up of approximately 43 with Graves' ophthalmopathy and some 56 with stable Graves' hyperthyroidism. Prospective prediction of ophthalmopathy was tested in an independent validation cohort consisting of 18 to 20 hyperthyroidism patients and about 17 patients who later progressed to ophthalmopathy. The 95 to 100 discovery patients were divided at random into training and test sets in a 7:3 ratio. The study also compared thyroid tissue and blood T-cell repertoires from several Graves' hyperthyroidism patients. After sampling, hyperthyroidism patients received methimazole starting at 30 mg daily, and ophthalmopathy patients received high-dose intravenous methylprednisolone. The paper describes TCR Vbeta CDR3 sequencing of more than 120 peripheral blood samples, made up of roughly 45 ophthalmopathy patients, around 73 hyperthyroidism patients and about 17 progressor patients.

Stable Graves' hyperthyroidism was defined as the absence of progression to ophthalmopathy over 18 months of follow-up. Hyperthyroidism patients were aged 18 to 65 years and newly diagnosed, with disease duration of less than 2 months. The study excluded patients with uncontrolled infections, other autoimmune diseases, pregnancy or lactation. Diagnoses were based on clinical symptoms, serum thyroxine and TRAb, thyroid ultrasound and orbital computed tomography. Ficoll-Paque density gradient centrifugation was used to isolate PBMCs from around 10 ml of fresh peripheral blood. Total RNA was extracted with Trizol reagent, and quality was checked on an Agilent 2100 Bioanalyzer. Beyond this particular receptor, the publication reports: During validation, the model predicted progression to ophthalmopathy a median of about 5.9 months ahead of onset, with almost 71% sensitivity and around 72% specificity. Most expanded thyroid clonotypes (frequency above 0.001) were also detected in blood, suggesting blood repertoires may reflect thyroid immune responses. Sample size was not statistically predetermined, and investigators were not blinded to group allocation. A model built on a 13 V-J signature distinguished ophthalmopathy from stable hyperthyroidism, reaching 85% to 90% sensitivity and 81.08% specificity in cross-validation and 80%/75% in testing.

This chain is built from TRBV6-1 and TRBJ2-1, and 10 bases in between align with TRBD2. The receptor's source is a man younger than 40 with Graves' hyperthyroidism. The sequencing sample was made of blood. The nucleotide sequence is TGTGCCAGCAGTGTAGCGGGAGGAGGAGAGAATGAGCAGTTCTTC. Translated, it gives CASSVAGGGENEQFF.